These T cell receptor beta chains were read from a single sample in a study of T cell responses to AZD1222 COVID-19 vaccine. Assay: immunoSEQ multiplex PCR; the TCRdb copy retains only in-frame clones and omits some. The table has over 120,000 clones, roughly 92% seen once. The source material was peripheral blood, sampled on day 0 of AZD1222 vaccination. These receptor sequences come from an adult in good health. CDR3s include the opening cysteine and the closing phenylalanine or tryptophan. A D gene is named only where the DNA matches it firmly. The size entry is marked missing in some rows and otherwise reads once, few, many or a size class.

>once|NA|TRBV7-3|TRBJ2-2
CASSLSSLSTGELFF
TGTGCCAGCAGCTTAAGTTCACTCTCTACCGGGGAGCTGTTTTTT
>NA|NA|TRBV7-2|TRBJ1-1
CASSLKSFGGLLNTEAFF
TGTGCCAGCAGCCTAAAGAGCTTCGGGGGCCTGTTGAACACTGAAGCTTTCTTT
>NA|NA|TRBV5-6|TRBJ2-7
CASGSGTEDSYEQYF
TGTGCCAGCGGATCCGGGACTGAAGACTCCTACGAGCAGTACTTC
>once|TRBD1|TRBV5-1|TRBJ2-5
CASSQTGGRETQYF
TGCGCCAGCAGCCAGACAGGGGGCAGGGAGACCCAGTACTTC
>few|NA|TRBV11-2|TRBJ1-2
CASSPSGGGGYGYTF
TGTGCCAGCAGCCCTAGTGGCGGGGGTGGCTATGGCTACACCTTC
>NA|NA|TRBV10-2|TRBJ1-2
CASSTGFDYGYTF
TGCGCCAGCAGCACAGGGTTTGACTATGGCTACACCTTC
>NA|TRBD2|TRBV2|TRBJ2-3
CASSKTSGRVNTQYF
TGTGCCAGCAGCAAGACTAGCGGGAGGGTGAATACGCAGTATTTT
>NA|TRBD2|TRBV30|TRBJ2-1
CAWKVAGLSYNEQFF
TGTGCCTGGAAGGTCGCGGGACTAAGCTACAATGAGCAGTTCTTC
>NA|TRBD2|TRBV6-2/TRBV6-3|TRBJ2-2
CASSLSGLAGFSGELFF
TGTGCCAGCAGTCTATCGGGACTAGCGGGATTTTCCGGGGAGCTGTTTTTT
>once|NA|TRBV6-2/TRBV6-3|TRBJ1-2
CASSYATGGRGYGYTF
TGTGCCAGCAGTTATGCTACCGGAGGTCGGGGCTATGGCTACACCTTC
>NA|NA|TRBV28|TRBJ1-1
CASSFLGRTTEAFF
TGTGCCAGCAGTTTCCTCGGACGAACCACTGAAGCTTTCTTT
>NA|NA|TRBV6-5|TRBJ1-1
CASSRYPEAFF
TGTGCCAGCAGCCGATACCCTGAAGCTTTCTTT
>NA|NA|TRBV13|TRBJ2-6
CASSPTRGPSGANVLTF
TGTGCCAGCAGCCCCACTAGGGGTCCCTCTGGGGCCAACGTCCTGACTTTC
>NA|NA|TRBV21-1|TRBJ2-1
CASSGRYGSYNEQFF
TGTGCCAGCAGCGGCCGGTACGGCTCCTACAATGAGCAGTTCTTC
>NA|TRBD1|TRBV10-1|TRBJ1-4
CASSESYRGREKLFF
TGCGCCAGCAGTGAGTCGTACAGGGGACGGGAAAAACTGTTTTTT
>NA|NA|TRBV9|TRBJ1-2
CASDGQYGYTF
TGTGCCAGCGACGGACAGTATGGCTACACCTTC
>once|NA|TRBV12-3/TRBV12-4|TRBJ2-1
CASSSGGGQFF
TGTGCCAGCAGTTCAGGAGGGGGGCAGTTCTTC
>NA|NA|TRBV7-6|TRBJ2-1
CASSLRDRLYNEQFF
TGTGCCAGCAGCCTCCGGGACCGACTATACAATGAGCAGTTCTTC
>NA|NA|TRBV5-5|TRBJ1-1
CASSFGWGRSFF
TGTGCCAGCAGCTTCGGGTGGGGCCGGTCTTTCTTT
>NA|TRBD2|TRBV2|TRBJ2-1
CASQLAGGSYNEQFF
TGTGCCAGCCAACTAGCGGGAGGATCCTACAATGAGCAGTTCTTC
>NA|NA|TRBV7-6|TRBJ2-5
CASSLVASGGGTQYF
TGTGCCAGCAGCTTAGTCGCCTCTGGGGGAGGGACCCAGTACTTC
>NA|TRBD1|TRBV18|TRBJ1-3
CASSPRDSYSGNTIYF
TGTGCCAGCTCACCACGGGACAGTTACTCTGGAAACACCATATATTTT
>NA|NA|TRBV28|TRBJ1-2
CASSLRGMDYGYTF
TGTGCCAGCAGTTTGAGGGGGATGGACTATGGCTACACCTTC
>once|NA|TRBV4-1|TRBJ2-7
CASSRYEQYF
TGCGCCAGCAGTAGATACGAGCAGTACTTC
>NA|NA|TRBV7-9|TRBJ2-1
CASSFSEVSRNEQFF
TGTGCCAGCAGCTTTTCGGAGGTCTCCAGGAATGAGCAGTTCTTC
>NA|NA|TRBV3-1/TRBV3-2|TRBJ1-1
CASSIHTEAFF
TGTGCCAGCAGCATACACACTGAAGCTTTCTTT
>NA|NA|TRBV7-6|TRBJ2-1
CASSLDLGPSSYNEQFF
TGTGCCAGCAGCTTAGATCTAGGCCCTAGCTCCTACAATGAGCAGTTCTTC
>NA|NA|TRBV11-2|TRBJ1-2
CASSLESLAGYTF
TGTGCCAGCAGCTTAGAATCTCTAGCGGGCTACACCTTC